These 9 T cell receptor beta chains were sequenced from one sample in a study of shared clonotypes between healthy human individuals. This table comes from immunoSEQ multiplex PCR, and its TCRdb copy is limited to in-frame clones, with some not included. Counted here are under 2.5 million clones, about nine tenths occurring once; the ten biggest clones make up 0.37%. Source material: naive CD4+ T cells from PBMCs. This sample's subset: CD45RA+ positively selected. These receptors were obtained from a man aged 18 to 29 in good health. Some clones in this sample may be carry-over from other donors' samples.

The chain has TRBV7-6 and TRBJ1-4; D not resolved. CDR1 and CDR2 (germline): SGHVS, FNYEAQ. This CDR3 spans 16 amino acids. Trimming left V 3 bases short and J 0 bases short, with 11 bases between. The DNA of the CDR3 is TGTGCCAGCAGCTTCCTCCCACCCGCAACTAATGAAAAACTGTTTTTT. Its translation: CASSFLPPATNEKLFF.

The V gene is TRBV10-1, the J gene TRBJ2-3, with D unresolved. Trimming removed 2 bases from V and 7 bases from J, with 13 bases in between. The CDR3 totals 14 residues. Germline CDR1 and CDR2: WNHNN and SYGVQD (reference sequence). CDR3 DNA: TGCGCCAGCAGTGAGAGGGAACGTCGATATACGCAGTATTTT. Its translation: CASSERERRYTQYF.

The chain combines TRBV19 with TRBJ1-2, with D possibly TRBD1 on 6 matching bases. Germline CDR1 is LNHDA and CDR2 is SQIVND (reference sequence). This CDR3 comprises 16 residues. Trimming pared 6 bases from V and 3 bases from J, leaving 20 bases between. The CDR3 DNA reads as TGTGCCAGTAGGGACAGAGGCGCGACGGGTGACTATGGCTACACCTTC. Its protein product is CASRDRGATGDYGYTF.

The V call is TRBV20-1, the J call TRBJ1-2; D remains ambiguous. The V end was cut by 5 bases, the J end by 8 bases, with 12 bases between. CDR3 length equals 11 residues. Germline CDR1 and CDR2: DFQATT and SNEGSKA (reference sequence). CDR3 in amino acids: CSAPVRGGYTF. CDR3 nucleotides: TGCAGTGCTCCGGTTCGGGGAGGCTACACCTTC.

The chain links TRBV5-6 to TRBJ1-2; 8 bases agree with TRBD1. Germline assignment: CDR1 SGHDT and CDR2 YYEEEE. The trim removed 4 bases at V and 6 bases at J, leaving 5 bases unmatched. The CDR3 covers 13 residues. CDR3 coding DNA: TGTGCCAGCAGCGTTGACAGGGGCCATGGCTACACCTTC. This gives the protein CASSVDRGHGYTF.

The J gene is TRBJ2-5, the V gene TRBV28; D might be TRBD2 (7 bases). The germline V gene has CDR1 MDHEN and CDR2 SYDVKM. Trimming took off 7 bases at V and 4 bases at J, with 13 bases between the two ends. This CDR3 has 13 residues. CDR3 amino acids: CASTLGGAETQYF. The CDR3 nucleotides read TGTGCCAGCACCCTAGGGGGGGCAGAGACCCAGTACTTC.

This clone has a handful of counts. J is TRBJ1-1 and V is TRBV7-9, with D uncertain. Germline CDR1 SEHNR, CDR2 FQNEAQ (reference sequence). The CDR3 extends over 12 amino acids. V was shortened by 2 bases and J by 8 bases, with 9 bases between the two germline ends. Here the CDR3 reads CASSLFGGEAFF. CDR3 nucleotides: TGTGCCAGCAGCTTATTCGGCGGAGAAGCTTTCTTT.

The chain has TRBV19 and TRBJ2-3; tentatively, D is TRBD1 (6 bases). The CDR3 spans 12 residues. Trimming left V 5 bases short and J 7 bases short, with 10 bases between. Germline values: CDR1 LNHDA, CDR2 SQIVND (reference sequence). As DNA, the CDR3 is TGTGCCAGTAGTCTGACAGGACATACGCAGTATTTT. Its protein is CASSLTGHTQYF.

The chain couples TRBV9 to TRBJ2-2, with 10 bases identical to TRBD1. The junction had 7 bases not matched to a gene; V was cut back by 2 bases and J by 6 bases. The germline V gene encodes CDR1 SGDLS and CDR2 YYNGEE. This CDR3 contains 16 residues. CDR3 loop: CASSVRDRGGPGELFF. The CDR3, as DNA: TGTGCCAGCAGCGTCCGGGACAGGGGTGGGCCCGGGGAGCTGTTTTTT.